A selection of T cell receptor beta chains follows, all from one sample in a study of OX40 agonist ivuxolimab in advanced cancers. The table came from immunoSEQ multiplex PCR; TCRdb's copy has only in-frame clones and leaves some out. The sample contains 45,000 to 65,000 clones, 65% to 80% of which appear only once. Sequencing was performed on CD4+ or CD8+ T cells sorted from blood, taken in a trial of the OX40 agonist ivuxolimab. All receptors come from an adult with an advanced solid tumor such as melanoma, head and neck, liver or kidney cancer. The CDR3 runs from the conserved cysteine through the conserved F or W. The D gene is left open where the match is weak. Expanded clones are given a class, and other clones once, few, many or no size at all.

D gene,V gene,clone size,J gene,CDR3 DNA,CDR3 protein
.,TRBV19,few,TRBJ2-4,TGTGCCAGTAGTATAGATCCCGGACGCGGCGGCATTCAGTACTTC,CASSIDPGRGGIQYF
TRBD1,TRBV4-3,.,TRBJ2-2,TGCGCCAGCAGCCAGTTACAGGGGGCTGGGGACACCGGGGAGCTGTTTTTT,CASSQLQGAGDTGELFF
TRBD2,TRBV5-1,.,TRBJ2-1,TGCGCCAGCAGCGGAACCTCACTAGCGGTGTACAATGAGCAGTTCTTC,CASSGTSLAVYNEQFF
.,TRBV7-2,.,TRBJ1-4,TGTGCCAGCAGCTTAGGGGGGAGGGGTAATGAAAAACTGTTTTTT,CASSLGGRGNEKLFF
.,TRBV5-6,.,TRBJ2-7,TGTGCCAGCAGCTTGTCAGGGATTGGGTACGAGCAGTACTTC,CASSLSGIGYEQYF
.,TRBV28,many,TRBJ1-5,TGTGCCAGCAGTTTAGTCCAGAATAATCAGCCCCAGCATTTT,CASSLVQNNQPQHF
.,TRBV5-1,.,TRBJ1-1,TGCGCCAGCAGCTCCGGACAGAACACTGAAGCTTTCTTT,CASSSGQNTEAFF
TRBD1,TRBV7-7,.,TRBJ2-5,TGTGCCAGCAGCAACCCGGGACAGGGGGGGGAGACCCAGTACTTC,CASSNPGQGGETQYF
TRBD2,TRBV14,.,TRBJ2-7,TGTGCCAGCAGCCGCTCTAGCGGAGGAACCTACGAGCAGTACTTC,CASSRSSGGTYEQYF
TRBD1,TRBV6-8,.,TRBJ2-1,TGTGCCAGCAGTTCCCCGGGTAAGGGGGCTGGGAACAATGAGCAGTTCTTC,CASSSPGKGAGNNEQFF
.,TRBV6-5,.,TRBJ2-5,TGTGCCAGCAGTTACGCCGGGACCCGCTACGAGACCCAGTACTTC,CASSYAGTRYETQYF
.,TRBV5-1,.,TRBJ2-7,TGCGCCAGCAGCTTGGAAACGGGATTACAGTACTTC,CASSLETGLQYF
TRBD1,TRBV28,.,TRBJ2-7,TGTGCCAGCACCTTCCTCGACAGGGGGGCTCACGAGCAGTACTTC,CASTFLDRGAHEQYF
TRBD1,TRBV27,.,TRBJ2-1,TGTGCCAGCAAGGACAGGGACTCCTACAATGAGCAGTTCTTC,CASKDRDSYNEQFF
.,TRBV19,.,TRBJ1-5,TGTGCCAGTAGAGTCAGTGTCGTCCAGCTCAATCAGCCCCAGCATTTT,CASRVSVVQLNQPQHF